This paragraph covers one T cell receptor (beta chain) sequence. The antigen it binds to is not known. Per-nucleotide qualities are absent, and no much larger clonotype sits a single base away. The collaborating institutions used their own protocols to collect whole blood in K2EDTA tubes. For TCRbeta analysis, collaborators shipped samples in one of three forms: frozen whole blood, isolated PBMCs, or DNA extracted from either of those sample types. This specimen belongs to a study of blood T cell repertoires in COVID-19 (dated by TCRdb to 2018 to 2020). Regarding the complete study: Samples from collaborators originated in the United States, Italy and Spain and spanned both the acute and convalescent phases of COVID-19. The prospective study material was composed of cDNA or gDNA derived from T cells, B-cell-depleted T cells, or PBMCs. Subjects who had been exposed to COVID-19, were actively infected with it, or had recovered from it provided the deeply sampled blood TCRbeta repertoires that made up the dataset. A freely available public database, intended as a resource for researchers studying the immune response to SARS-CoV-2, is where the repertoires were released. The samples were drawn from two sources: the first 160 participants of the ongoing ImmuneRACE study, and about 1,300 subjects contributed by 6 global collaborators. Nearly every sample came with metadata listing a de-identified subject ID, COVID-19 status, age in years and sex. Where available, HLA class I and class II types were obtained from metadata supplied by the sample provider rather than from assay-based typing.

The paper as a whole reports these results and caveats: The quantity of clinical and demographic metadata differed by source and by participant and was supplied without curation.

The immunoSEQ Assay, a bias-controlled multiplex PCR, was used to amplify TCRbeta CDR3 regions from genomic DNA. The paper's processing steps were these. Nucleated cell counts per sample were estimated from amplification of reference gene primers within the assay. To quantify the absolute abundance of each unique TCRbeta CDR3 rearrangement, sequence reads were collapsed and filtered. For each sample, productive Simpson clonality was calculated as the square root of Simpson's diversity index over productive rearrangements. The table comes from immuneACCESS by way of TCRdb, which keeps in-frame sequences with V and J called. Part of the clones is missing from these tables; in studies checked, under half for an unresolved V gene and the rest for unknown reasons. V and J calls plus clone size are reproduced from that table; the DNA served to infer D and trimming. For this sample there are about 180,000 clones; about 85% appear just once. Under 3% of the sample is taken by the ten largest.

According to the germline V gene, CDR1 reads MNHNS and CDR2 reads SASEGT. V is shortened by 11 bases, J by 3 bases, and the region joining them spans 10 bases. From the cysteine up to the phenylalanine, the CDR3 has a length of 11 residues. CDR3 DNA only is kept here, 33 bases in frame from base 1. Source material: peripheral blood. This chain is built from TRBV6-1 and TRBJ1-1; 5 matching bases give a weak D call of TRBD1. The origin of this receptor is a woman aged 25-40 years with active or convalescent COVID-19. CDR3 loop: CASKTDTEAFF. Here is the DNA: TGTGCCTCAAAGACAGACACTGAAGCTTTCTTT.